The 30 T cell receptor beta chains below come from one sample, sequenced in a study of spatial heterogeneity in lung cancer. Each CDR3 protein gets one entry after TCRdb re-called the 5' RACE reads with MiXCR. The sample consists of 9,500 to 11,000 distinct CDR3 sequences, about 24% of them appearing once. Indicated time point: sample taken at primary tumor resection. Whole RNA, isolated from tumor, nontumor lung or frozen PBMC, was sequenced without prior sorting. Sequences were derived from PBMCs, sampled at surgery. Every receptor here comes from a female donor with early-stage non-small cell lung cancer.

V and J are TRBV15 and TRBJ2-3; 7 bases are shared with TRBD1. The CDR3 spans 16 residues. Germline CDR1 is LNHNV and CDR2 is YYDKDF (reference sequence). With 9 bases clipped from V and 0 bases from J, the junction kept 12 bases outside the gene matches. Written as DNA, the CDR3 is TGTGCCACTGAACCCCCGACAGGGCACAGCACAGATACGCAGTATTTT. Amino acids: CATEPPTGHSTDTQYF.

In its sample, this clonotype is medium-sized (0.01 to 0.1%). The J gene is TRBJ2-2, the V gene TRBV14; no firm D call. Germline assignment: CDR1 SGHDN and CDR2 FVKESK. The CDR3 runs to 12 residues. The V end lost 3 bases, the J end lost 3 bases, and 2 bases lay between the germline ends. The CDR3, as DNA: TGTGCCAGCAGCCAGGACACCGGGGAGCTGTTTTTT. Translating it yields CASSQDTGELFF.

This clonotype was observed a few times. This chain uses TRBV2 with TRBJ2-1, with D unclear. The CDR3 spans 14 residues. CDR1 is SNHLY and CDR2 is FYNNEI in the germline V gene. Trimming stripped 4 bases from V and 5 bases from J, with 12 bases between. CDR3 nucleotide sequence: TGTGCCAGCAGTGTCAAGGGTTTCGACAATGAGCAGTTCTTC. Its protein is CASSVKGFDNEQFF.

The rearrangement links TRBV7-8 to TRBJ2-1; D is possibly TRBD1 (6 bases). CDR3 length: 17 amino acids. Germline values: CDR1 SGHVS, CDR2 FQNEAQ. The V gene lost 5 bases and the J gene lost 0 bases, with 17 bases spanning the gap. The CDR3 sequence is CASSNRRGHDSYNEQFF. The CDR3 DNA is TGTGCCAGCAGCAATCGCAGGGGCCACGACTCCTACAATGAGCAGTTCTTC.

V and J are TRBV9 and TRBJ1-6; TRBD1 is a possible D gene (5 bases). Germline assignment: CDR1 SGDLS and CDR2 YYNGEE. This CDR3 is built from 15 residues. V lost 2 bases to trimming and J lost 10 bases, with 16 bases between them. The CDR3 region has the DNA TGTGCCAGCAGCGTCCTAGACACCGGGGGGTCACCCCTCCACTTT. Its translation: CASSVLDTGGSPLHF.

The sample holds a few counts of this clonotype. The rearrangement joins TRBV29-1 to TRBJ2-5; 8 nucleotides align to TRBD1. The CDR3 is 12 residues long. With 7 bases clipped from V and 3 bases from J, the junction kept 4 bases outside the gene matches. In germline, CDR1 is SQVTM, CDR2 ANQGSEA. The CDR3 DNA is TGCAGCGCAGGGGGCCACAAAGAGACCCAGTACTTC. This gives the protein CSAGGHKETQYF.

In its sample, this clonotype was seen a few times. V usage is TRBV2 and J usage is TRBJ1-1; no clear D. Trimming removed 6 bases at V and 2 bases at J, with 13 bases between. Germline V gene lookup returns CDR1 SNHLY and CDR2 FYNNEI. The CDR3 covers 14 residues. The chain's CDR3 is CASRDGSANTEAFF. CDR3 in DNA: TGTGCCAGCAGGGACGGGTCGGCCAACACTGAAGCTTTCTTT.

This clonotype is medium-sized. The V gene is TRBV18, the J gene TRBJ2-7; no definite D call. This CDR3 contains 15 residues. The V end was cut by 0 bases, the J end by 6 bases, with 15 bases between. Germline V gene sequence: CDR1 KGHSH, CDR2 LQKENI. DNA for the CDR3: TGTGCCAGCTCACCACCGTATTCGGAGACGGGCGAGCAGTACTTC. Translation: CASSPPYSETGEQYF. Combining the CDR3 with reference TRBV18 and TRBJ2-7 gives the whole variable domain NAGVMQNPRHLVRRRGQEARLRCSPMKGHSHVYWYRQLPEEGLKFMVYLQKENIIDESGMPKERFSAEFPKEGPSILRIQQVVRGDSAAYFCASSPPYSETGEQYFGPGTRLTVT.

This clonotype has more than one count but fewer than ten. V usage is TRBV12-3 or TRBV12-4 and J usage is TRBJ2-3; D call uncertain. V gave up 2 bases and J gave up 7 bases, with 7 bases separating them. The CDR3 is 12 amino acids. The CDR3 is CASSLIAYTQYF. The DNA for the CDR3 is TGTGCCAGCAGTTTAATAGCCTATACGCAGTATTTT.

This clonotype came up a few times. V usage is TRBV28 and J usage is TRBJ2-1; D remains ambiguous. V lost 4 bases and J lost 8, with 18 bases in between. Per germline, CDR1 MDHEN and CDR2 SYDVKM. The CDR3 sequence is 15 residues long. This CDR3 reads CASSSGRVRLHEQFF. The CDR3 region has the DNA TGTGCCAGCAGTTCCGGGCGTGTAAGGCTCCATGAGCAGTTCTTC.

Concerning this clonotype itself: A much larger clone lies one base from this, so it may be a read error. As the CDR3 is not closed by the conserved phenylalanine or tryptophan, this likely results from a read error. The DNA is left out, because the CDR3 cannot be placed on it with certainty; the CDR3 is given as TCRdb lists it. CDR3 in amino acids: CASSTHGTGNSGANVLTS. The gene calls are TRBV21-1 and TRBJ2-6; the D call in the table, TRBD1, was not verified against the DNA. TRBV21-1 is given as a pseudogene. The CDR3 is 18 amino acids in total, end residues counted.

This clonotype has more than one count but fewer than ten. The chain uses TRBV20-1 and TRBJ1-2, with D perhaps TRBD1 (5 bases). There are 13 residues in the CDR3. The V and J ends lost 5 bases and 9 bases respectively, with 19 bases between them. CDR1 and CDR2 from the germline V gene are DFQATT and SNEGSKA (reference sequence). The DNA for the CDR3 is TGCAGTGCTCTCGGGGACCTCGATTCGAGCTACACCTTC. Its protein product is CSALGDLDSSYTF.

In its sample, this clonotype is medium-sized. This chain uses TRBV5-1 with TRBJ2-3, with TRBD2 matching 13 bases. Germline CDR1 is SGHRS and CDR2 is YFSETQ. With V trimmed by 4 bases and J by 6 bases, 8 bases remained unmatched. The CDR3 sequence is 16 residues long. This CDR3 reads CASSTGTSGTGDTQYF. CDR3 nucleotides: TGCGCCAGCAGCACCGGGACTAGCGGGACGGGGGATACGCAGTATTTT.

In DNA, the CDR3 is TGCGCCACTCAGACCGGGCTGAGCACTGAAGCTTTCTTT. It encodes CATQTGLSTEAFF. The genes are TRBV10-1 and TRBJ1-1, with unresolved D. The V end was cut by 10 bases, the J end by 4 bases, with 16 bases between. This CDR3 is 13 amino acids long. Per germline, CDR1 WNHNN and CDR2 SYGVQD (reference sequence).

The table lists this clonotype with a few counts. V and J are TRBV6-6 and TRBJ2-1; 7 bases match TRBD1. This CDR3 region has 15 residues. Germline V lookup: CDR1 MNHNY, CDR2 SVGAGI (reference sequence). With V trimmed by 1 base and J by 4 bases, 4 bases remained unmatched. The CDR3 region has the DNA TGTGCCAGCAGTTACTTGACAGGGCAATACAATGAGCAGTTCTTC. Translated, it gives CASSYLTGQYNEQFF.

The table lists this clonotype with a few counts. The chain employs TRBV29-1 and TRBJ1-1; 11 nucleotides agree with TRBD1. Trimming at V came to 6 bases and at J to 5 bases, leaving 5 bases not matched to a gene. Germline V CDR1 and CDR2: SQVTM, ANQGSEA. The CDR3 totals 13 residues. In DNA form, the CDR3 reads TGCAGCGTACCTGGACAGGGGGCAACTGAAGCTTTCTTT. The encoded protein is CSVPGQGATEAFF.

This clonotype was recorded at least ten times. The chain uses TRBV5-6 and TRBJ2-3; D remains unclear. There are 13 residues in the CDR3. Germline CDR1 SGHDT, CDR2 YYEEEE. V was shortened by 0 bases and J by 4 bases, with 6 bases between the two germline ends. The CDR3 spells CASSLVKADTQYF. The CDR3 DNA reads TGTGCCAGCAGCTTGGTGAAGGCAGATACGCAGTATTTT.

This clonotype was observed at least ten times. The CDR3 nucleotides are TGTGCCATCAGTGACGGGACAGGGGCCGGGGAGACCCAGTACTTC. Its translation is CAISDGTGAGETQYF. This chain joins TRBV10-3 and TRBJ2-5, with TRBD1 matching 10 bases. CDR1 ENHRY and CDR2 SYGVKD come from the germline V gene. The CDR3 is 15 amino acids. The J segment lost 5 bases and the V segment lost 3 bases, leaving 6 bases of the junction unmatched.

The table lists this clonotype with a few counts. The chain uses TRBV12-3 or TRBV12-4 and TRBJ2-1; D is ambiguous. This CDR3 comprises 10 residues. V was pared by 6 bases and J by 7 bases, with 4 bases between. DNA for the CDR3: TGTGCCAGCAGACGAAATGAGCAGTTCTTC. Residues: CASRRNEQFF.

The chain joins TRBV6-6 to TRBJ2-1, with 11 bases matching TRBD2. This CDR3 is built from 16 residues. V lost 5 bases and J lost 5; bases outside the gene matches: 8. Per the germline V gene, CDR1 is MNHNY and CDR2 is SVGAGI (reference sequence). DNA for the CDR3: TGTGCCAGCAGTAAGCTTGGGACTAGCGGACACAATGAGCAGTTCTTC. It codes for CASSKLGTSGHNEQFF.

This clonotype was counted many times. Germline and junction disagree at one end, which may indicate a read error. The CDR3 DNA is TGTGCTAGTGGTTTGGCCCCACAGGGAGAGTCCACCAGGGAGCTGTTTTTT. This encodes CASGLAPQGESTRELFF. The chain has TRBV12-5 and TRBJ2-2, with a tentative D call TRBD1 (6 bases). The CDR3 totals 17 residues. From germline, CDR1 is LGHNT and CDR2 FRNRAP. Using reference TRBV12-5 and TRBJ2-2 for the parts outside the CDR3, the full variable domain is DARVTQTPRHKVTEMGQEVTMRCQPILGHNTVFWYRQTMMQGLELLAYFRNRAPLDDSGMPKDRFSAEMPDATLATLKIQPSEPRDSAVYFCASGLAPQGESTRELFFGEGSRLTVL.

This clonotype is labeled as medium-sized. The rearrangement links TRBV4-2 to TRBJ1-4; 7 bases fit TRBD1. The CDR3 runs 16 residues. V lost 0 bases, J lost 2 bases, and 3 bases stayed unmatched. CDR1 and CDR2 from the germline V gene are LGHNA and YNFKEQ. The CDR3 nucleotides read TGTGCCAGCAGCCAAGATTGGACAGGCACTAATGAAAAACTGTTTTTT. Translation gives CASSQDWTGTNEKLFF.

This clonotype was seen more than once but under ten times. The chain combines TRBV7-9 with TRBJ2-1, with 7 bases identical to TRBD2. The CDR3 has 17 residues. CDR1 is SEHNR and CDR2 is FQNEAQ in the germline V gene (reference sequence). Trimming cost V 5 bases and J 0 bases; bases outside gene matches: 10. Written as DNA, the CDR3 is TGTGCCAGCAGCCCGCCGACTAGCCGGAGCTCCTACAATGAGCAGTTCTTC. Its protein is CASSPPTSRSSYNEQFF.

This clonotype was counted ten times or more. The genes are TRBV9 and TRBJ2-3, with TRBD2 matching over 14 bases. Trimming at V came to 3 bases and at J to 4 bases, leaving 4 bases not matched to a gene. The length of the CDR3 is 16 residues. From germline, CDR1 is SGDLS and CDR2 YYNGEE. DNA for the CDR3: TGTGCCAGCAGCGGGCGACTAGCGGGAGGGGCAGATACGCAGTATTTT. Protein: CASSGRLAGGADTQYF.

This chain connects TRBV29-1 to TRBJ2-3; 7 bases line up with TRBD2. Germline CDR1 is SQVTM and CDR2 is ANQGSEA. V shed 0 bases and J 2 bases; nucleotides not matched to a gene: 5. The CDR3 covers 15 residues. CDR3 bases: TGCAGCGTTGAAGATTGGGCGGGGGACACAGATACGCAGTATTTT. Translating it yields CSVEDWAGDTDTQYF.

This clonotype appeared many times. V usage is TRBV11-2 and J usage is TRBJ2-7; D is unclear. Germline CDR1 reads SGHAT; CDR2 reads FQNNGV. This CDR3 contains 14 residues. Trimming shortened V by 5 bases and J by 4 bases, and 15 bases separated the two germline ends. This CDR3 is CASSPLGFLYEQYF. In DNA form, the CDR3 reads TGTGCCAGCAGCCCCTTAGGATTCCTATACGAGCAGTACTTC. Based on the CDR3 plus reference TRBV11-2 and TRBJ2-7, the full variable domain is EAGVAQSPRYKIIEKRQSVAFWCNPISGHATLYWYQQILGQGPKLLIQFQNNGVVDDSQLPKDRFSAERLKGVDSTLKIQPAKLEDSAVYLCASSPLGFLYEQYFGPGTRLTVT.

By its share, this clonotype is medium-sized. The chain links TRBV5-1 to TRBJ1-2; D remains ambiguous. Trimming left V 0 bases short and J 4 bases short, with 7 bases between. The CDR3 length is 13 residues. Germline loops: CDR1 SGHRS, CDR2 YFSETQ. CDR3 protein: CASSLDHSYGYTF. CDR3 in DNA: TGCGCCAGCAGCTTGGACCACAGCTATGGCTACACCTTC.

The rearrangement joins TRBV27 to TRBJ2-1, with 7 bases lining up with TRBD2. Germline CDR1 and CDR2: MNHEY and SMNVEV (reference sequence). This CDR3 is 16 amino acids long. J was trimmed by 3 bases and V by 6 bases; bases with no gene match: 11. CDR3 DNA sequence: TGTGCCAGCAGGAGGGCGGTGGGGGGGGGCTACAATGAGCAGTTCTTC. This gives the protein CASRRAVGGGYNEQFF.

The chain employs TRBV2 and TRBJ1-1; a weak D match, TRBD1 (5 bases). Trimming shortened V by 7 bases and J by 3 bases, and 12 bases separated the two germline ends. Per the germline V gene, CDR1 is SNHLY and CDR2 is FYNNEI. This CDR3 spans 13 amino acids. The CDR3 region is CASNGASDTEAFF. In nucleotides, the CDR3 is TGTGCCAGCAATGGGGCTTCGGACACTGAAGCTTTCTTT.

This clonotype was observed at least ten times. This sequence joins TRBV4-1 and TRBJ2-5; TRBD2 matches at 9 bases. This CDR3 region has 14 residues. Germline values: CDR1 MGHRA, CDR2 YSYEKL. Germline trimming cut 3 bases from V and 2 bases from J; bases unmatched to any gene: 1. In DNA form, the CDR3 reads TGCGCCAGCAGCCAGCGGGAGGGGCAAGAGACCCAGTACTTC. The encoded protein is CASSQREGQETQYF.